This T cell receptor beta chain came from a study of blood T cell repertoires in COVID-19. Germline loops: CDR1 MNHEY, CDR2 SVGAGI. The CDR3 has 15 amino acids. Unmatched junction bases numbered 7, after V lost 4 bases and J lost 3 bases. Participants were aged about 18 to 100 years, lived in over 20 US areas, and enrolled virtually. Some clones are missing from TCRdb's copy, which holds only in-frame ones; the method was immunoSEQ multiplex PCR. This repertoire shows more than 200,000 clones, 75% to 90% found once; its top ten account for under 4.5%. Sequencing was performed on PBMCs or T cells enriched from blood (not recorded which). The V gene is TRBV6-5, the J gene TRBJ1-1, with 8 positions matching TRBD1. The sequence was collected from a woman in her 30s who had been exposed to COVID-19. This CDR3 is CASSSGQGGHTEAFF. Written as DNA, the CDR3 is TGTGCCAGCAGTTCAGGACAGGGAGGACACACTGAAGCTTTCTTT.